The next 13 T cell receptor beta chains were all read from a single sample in a study of blood T cell repertoires in COVID-19. Some clones are missing from TCRdb's copy, which holds only in-frame ones; the method was immunoSEQ multiplex PCR. The sample has 320,000 or so clones, 89% seen once. Specimen: PBMCs or T cells enriched from blood (not recorded which). The receptors stem from a man in his sixties who had recovered from COVID-19.

The V and J genes are TRBV7-6 and TRBJ2-1; TRBD2 agrees at 12 bases. The V and J ends lost 5 bases and 2 bases, in that order; junction bases with no gene match: 4. Germline V gene lookup returns CDR1 SGHVS and CDR2 FNYEAQ. The CDR3 consists of 16 residues. This CDR3 reads CASSVTSGSPYNEQFF. The CDR3 coding sequence is TGTGCCAGCAGCGTGACTAGCGGGAGCCCCTACAATGAGCAGTTCTTC. The full variable domain, completed using reference TRBV7-6 and TRBJ2-1, is GAGVSQSPRYKVTKRGQDVALRCDPISGHVSLYWYRQALGQGPEFLTYFNYEAQQDKSGLPNDRFSAERPEGSISTLTIQRTEQRDSAMYRCASSVTSGSPYNEQFFGPGTRLTVL.

This rearrangement joins TRBV3-1 (or the pseudogene TRBV3-2) to TRBJ2-1, with 9 bases that match TRBD1. The CDR3 is made up of 14 amino acids. Germline loops: CDR1 LGHDT, CDR2 YNNKEL (reference sequence). V was clipped by 7 bases and J by 7 bases; unmatched bases: 8. Here the CDR3 DNA reads TGTGCCAGCACCCGGACAGGGGAAGGGAATGAGCAGTTCTTC. As protein: CASTRTGEGNEQFF.

The chain has TRBV3-1 (or the pseudogene TRBV3-2) and TRBJ2-1, with D possibly TRBD1 on 5 matching bases. CDR1 is LGHDT, CDR2 YNNKEL, per germline (reference sequence). Trimming removed 2 bases from V and 8 bases from J, with 22 bases in between. The CDR3 contains 17 residues. The CDR3 spells CASSQKGYRAYYDEQFF. The CDR3 nucleotides read TGTGCCAGCAGCCAAAAGGGGTACCGGGCTTATTACGATGAGCAGTTCTTC.

CDR3 DNA sequence: TGTGCCAGCAGCTTAGCCCCATCAGGAATTCAGTACTTC. Translated, it gives CASSLAPSGIQYF. The chain carries TRBV11-2 and TRBJ2-4; D is ambiguous. V lost 1 base and J 10 bases, leaving 11 bases between the germline ends. This CDR3 has 13 residues. Germline V CDR1 and CDR2: SGHAT, FQNNGV. Combining the CDR3 with reference TRBV11-2 and TRBJ2-4 gives the whole variable domain EAGVAQSPRYKIIEKRQSVAFWCNPISGHATLYWYQQILGQGPKLLIQFQNNGVVDDSQLPKDRFSAERLKGVDSTLKIQPAKLEDSAVYLCASSLAPSGIQYFGAGTRLSVL.

CDR3 DNA: TGTGCCAGCAGCACGGGACAAGGCGGGACTGAAGCTTTCTTT. Residues: CASSTGQGGTEAFF. The gene calls are TRBV9 and TRBJ1-1, with D perhaps matching TRBD1 (6 bases). The length of the CDR3 is 14 residues. Germline V gives CDR1 SGDLS, CDR2 YYNGEE. V lost 4 bases and J lost 5, with 15 bases in between.

The chain recombines TRBV27 with TRBJ2-7, with TRBD2 identical over 8 bases. V lost 5 bases, J lost 3 bases, and 6 bases stayed unmatched. CDR1 is MNHEY, CDR2 SMNVEV, per germline (reference sequence). The length of the CDR3 is 14 residues. CDR3 sequence: CASSPSGSNYEQYF. CDR3 coding DNA: TGTGCCAGCAGTCCGAGCGGGAGTAACTACGAGCAGTACTTC.

The chain couples TRBV9 to TRBJ1-2; no definite D call. Trimming took 0 bases from V and 8 from J, leaving 17 bases between them. CDR1 is SGDLS and CDR2 is YYNGEE in the germline V gene. The CDR3 has 15 amino acids. CDR3 residues: CASSVDPTVNLGYTF. The CDR3 bases are TGTGCCAGCAGCGTAGATCCCACAGTTAACTTGGGCTACACCTTC.

The gene calls are TRBV11-3 and TRBJ2-3, with D maybe TRBD2 (6 bases). Trimming cost V 4 bases and J 4 bases, with 12 bases left between them. Germline V gene data show CDR1 as SGHNT and CDR2 as YENEEA. CDR3 length equals 14 residues. The CDR3 bases are TGTGCCAGCAGCTCCGGGAGCAGACCAGATACGCAGTATTTT. This codes for CASSSGSRPDTQYF.

This clone came up once. This chain links TRBV9 with TRBJ2-5; possibly TRBD2 for D (6 bases). Germline CDR1 is SGDLS and CDR2 is YYNGEE. The ends were cut back, 0 bases at V and 0 bases at J, with 12 bases in the middle. The CDR3 totals 16 residues. CDR3 bases: TGTGCCAGCAGCGTAGCGGGGGACGAGTACCAAGAGACCCAGTACTTC. Residues: CASSVAGDEYQETQYF.

The rearrangement links TRBV7-9 to TRBJ1-6; 8 bases align to TRBD1. This CDR3 comprises 15 residues. CDR1 is SEHNR, CDR2 FQNEAQ, per germline (reference sequence). J was trimmed by 6 bases and V by 5 bases; bases with no gene match: 6. The CDR3 region is CASSPRGPVNSPLHF. CDR3 bases: TGTGCCAGCAGCCCCAGGGGGCCGGTTAATTCACCCCTCCACTTT.

The chain has TRBV5-1 and TRBJ2-2; D is unclear. CDR1 and CDR2 (germline): SGHRS, YFSETQ. The V end lost 4 bases, the J end lost 4 bases, and 11 bases lay between the germline ends. This CDR3 region has 14 residues. The CDR3 bases are TGCGCCAGCAGCCCCGTAGGCGGCACCGGGGAGCTGTTTTTT. This sequence encodes CASSPVGGTGELFF.

This clone was found a few times. V and J are TRBV9 and TRBJ2-3; 12 bases map to TRBD2. V lost 3 bases to trimming and J lost 3 bases; unmatched junction nucleotides: 8. Per germline, CDR1 SGDLS and CDR2 YYNGEE. This CDR3 has 17 amino acids. Written as DNA, the CDR3 is TGTGCCAGCAGCGCCGGACTAGCGGGAATAAGGACAGATACGCAGTATTTT. Encoded protein: CASSAGLAGIRTDTQYF.

This CDR3 is CASSLGWQRVYEQYF. CDR3 bases: TGTGCCAGCAGTCTCGGGTGGCAGCGCGTCTACGAGCAGTACTTC. The chain is built from TRBV3-1 (or the pseudogene TRBV3-2) and TRBJ2-7; D is unclear. The CDR3 loop spans 15 amino acids. Trimming shortened V by 6 bases and J by 3 bases, and 18 bases separated the two germline ends. The germline CDR1 and CDR2 sequences are LGHDT and YNNKEL (reference sequence).